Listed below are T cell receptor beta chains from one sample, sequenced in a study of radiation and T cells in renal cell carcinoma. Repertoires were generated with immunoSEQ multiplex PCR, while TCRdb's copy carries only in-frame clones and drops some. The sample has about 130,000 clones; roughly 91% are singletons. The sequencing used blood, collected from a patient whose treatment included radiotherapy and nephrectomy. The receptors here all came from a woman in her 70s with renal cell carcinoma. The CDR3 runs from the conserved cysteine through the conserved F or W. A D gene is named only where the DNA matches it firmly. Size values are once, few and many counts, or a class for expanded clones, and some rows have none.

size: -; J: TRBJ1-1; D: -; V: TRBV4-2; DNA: TGTGCCAGCAGCCAAATCCTGGGCGGGAACACTGAAGCTTTCTTT; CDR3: CASSQILGGNTEAFF
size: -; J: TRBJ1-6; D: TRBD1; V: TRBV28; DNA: TGTGCCAGCAGTGCCCCACAGGGGGAGAGTTCACCCCTCCACTTT; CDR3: CASSAPQGESSPLHF
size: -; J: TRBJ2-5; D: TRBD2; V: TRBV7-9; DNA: TGTGCCAGCAGCTTAGGTTCTAGCGGGGGGCAAGAGACCCAGTACTTC; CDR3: CASSLGSSGGQETQYF
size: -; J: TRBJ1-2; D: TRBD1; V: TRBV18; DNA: TGTGCCAGCTCGAACACAGGGGGCGGGGAGTCCGGCTACACCTTC; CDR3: CASSNTGGGESGYTF
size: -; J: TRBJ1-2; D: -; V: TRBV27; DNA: TGTGCCAGCAGTTTAAGCGGGGGGCGCGACTATGGCTACACCTTC; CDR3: CASSLSGGRDYGYTF
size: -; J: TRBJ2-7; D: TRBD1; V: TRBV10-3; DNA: TGTGCCATCAGTGAGGTAGGGACAGGGGGCGGAGAGCAGTACTTC; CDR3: CAISEVGTGGGEQYF
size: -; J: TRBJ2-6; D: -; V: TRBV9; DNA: TGTGCCAGCAGTCCCAGACCTGGGGCCAACGTCCTGACTTTC; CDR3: CASSPRPGANVLTF
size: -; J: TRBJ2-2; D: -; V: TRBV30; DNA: TGTGCCTGGATGGGGGCCGGCCTTACCGGGGAGCTGTTTTTT; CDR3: CAWMGAGLTGELFF
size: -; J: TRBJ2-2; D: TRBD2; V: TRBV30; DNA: TGTGCCTGGAGTCCATTCGGGGGGGCCGGAATCGTCGGGGAGCTGTTTTTT; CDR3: CAWSPFGGAGIVGELFF
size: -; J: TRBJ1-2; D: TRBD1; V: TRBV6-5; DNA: TGTGCCAGCAGTTACGGACAGGGTTCAAACTATGGCTACACCTTC; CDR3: CASSYGQGSNYGYTF
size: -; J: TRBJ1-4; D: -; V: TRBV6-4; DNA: TGTGCCAGCAGCCCGAACCCCGCAGGGATCGGTGAAAAACTGTTTTTT; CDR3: CASSPNPAGIGEKLFF
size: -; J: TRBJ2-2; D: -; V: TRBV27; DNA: TGTGCCAGCAATTTAAAGGGTAGCGGGGAGCTGTTTTTT; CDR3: CASNLKGSGELFF
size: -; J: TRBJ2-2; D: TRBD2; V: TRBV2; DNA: TGTGCCAGCAGTGAGGCTAGCGGGAGGACCGGGGAGCTGTTTTTT; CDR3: CASSEASGRTGELFF
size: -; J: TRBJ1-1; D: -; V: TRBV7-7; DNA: TGTGCTAGCAGCCTGGGGGTCGACACTGAAGCTTTCTTT; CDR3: CASSLGVDTEAFF
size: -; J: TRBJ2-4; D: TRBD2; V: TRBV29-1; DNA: TGCAGCGTTGTTTCGGTAGCGGGGGGGCCGCCCAAAAACATTCAGTACTTC; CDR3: CSVVSVAGGPPKNIQYF
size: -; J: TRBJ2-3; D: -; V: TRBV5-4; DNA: TGTGCCAGCAGCTTTACGGGGAACACAGATACGCAGTATTTT; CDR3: CASSFTGNTDTQYF
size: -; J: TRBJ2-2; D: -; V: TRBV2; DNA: TGTGCCAGCAACAGAGTGGAGCTGTTTTTT; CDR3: CASNRVELFF
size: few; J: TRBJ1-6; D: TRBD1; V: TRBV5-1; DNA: TGCGCCAGCAGCTGGGGACAGGGTGTTAATTCACCCCTCCACTTT; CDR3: CASSWGQGVNSPLHF
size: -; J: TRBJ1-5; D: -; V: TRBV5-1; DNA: TGCGCCATCCCCTTGCGGGATCAGCCCCAGCATTTT; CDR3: CAIPLRDQPQHF
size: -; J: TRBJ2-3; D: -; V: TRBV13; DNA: TGTGCCAGCAGCTTAGAGGGGGTTCACACAGATACGCAGTATTTT; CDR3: CASSLEGVHTDTQYF
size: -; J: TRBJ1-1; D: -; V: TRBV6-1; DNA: TGTGCCAGCAGCCCCAACACTGAAGCTTTCTTT; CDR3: CASSPNTEAFF
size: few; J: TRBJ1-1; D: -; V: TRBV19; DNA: TGTGCCAGTAACCTGGTCCTACAGGCCAACACTGAAGCTTTCTTT; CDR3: CASNLVLQANTEAFF
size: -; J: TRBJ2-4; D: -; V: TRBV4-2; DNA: TGTGCCAGCAGCCCCCAGGGGGGGCTAGCCAAAAACATTCAGTACTTC; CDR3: CASSPQGGLAKNIQYF
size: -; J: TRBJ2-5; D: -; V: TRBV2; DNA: TGTGCCAGCAGCGAATGGACAAGACAAGAGACCCAGTACTTC; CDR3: CASSEWTRQETQYF
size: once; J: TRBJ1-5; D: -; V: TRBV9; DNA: TGTGCCAGCAGCGTAGGTCTGGGAAAGGGACAGCCCCAGCATTTT; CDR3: CASSVGLGKGQPQHF
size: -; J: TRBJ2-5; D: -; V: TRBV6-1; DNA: TGTGCCAGCAGTGAAACGAGCCTTATGGAGACCCAGTACTTC; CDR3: CASSETSLMETQYF
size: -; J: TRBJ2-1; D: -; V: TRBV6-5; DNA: TGTGCCAGCACAGCGGTCCTCCGCACCGGTGAGCAGTTCTTC; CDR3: CASTAVLRTGEQFF
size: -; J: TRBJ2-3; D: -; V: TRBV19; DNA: TGTGCCAGTAGCCTAGGGGGGACAGATACGCAGTATTTT; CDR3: CASSLGGTDTQYF
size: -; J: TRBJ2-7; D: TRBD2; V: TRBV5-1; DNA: TGCGCCAGCAGCGTGAGTTTGGGACTAGCGAGCGAGCAGTACTTC; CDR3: CASSVSLGLASEQYF
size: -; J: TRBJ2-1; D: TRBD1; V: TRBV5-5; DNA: TGTGCCAGCAGCTTAAGGACAGGCTACAATGAGCAGTTCTTC; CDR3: CASSLRTGYNEQFF
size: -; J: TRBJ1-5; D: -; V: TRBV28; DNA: TGTGCCAGCAGCGTTGTTTACCTCCAAGCCCAGCATTTT; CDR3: CASSVVYLQAQHF
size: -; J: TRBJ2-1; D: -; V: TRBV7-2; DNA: TGTGCCAGCAGCCTAAGGGTAAGAGAGCAGTTCTTC; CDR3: CASSLRVREQFF
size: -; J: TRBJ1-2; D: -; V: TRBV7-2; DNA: TGTGCCAGCAGCTTAGAATCGGCCAACTATGGCTACACCTTC; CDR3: CASSLESANYGYTF
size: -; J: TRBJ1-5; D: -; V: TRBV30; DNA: TGTGCCTGTGAGACGGGGTTCAATCAGCCCCAGCATTTT; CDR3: CACETGFNQPQHF
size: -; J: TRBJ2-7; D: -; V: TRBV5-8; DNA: TGTGCCAGCAGCTTGCGGGGCACCTACGAGCAGTACTTC; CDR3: CASSLRGTYEQYF
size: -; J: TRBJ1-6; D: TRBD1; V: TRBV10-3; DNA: TGTGCCATCAGCGGGGACAGTAGTTATAATTCACCCCTCCACTTT; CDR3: CAISGDSSYNSPLHF
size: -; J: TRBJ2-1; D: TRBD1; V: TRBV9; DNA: TGTGCCAGCAGCGGCCGGGACAGGGGGTCTGGTGAGCAGTTCTTC; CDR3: CASSGRDRGSGEQFF
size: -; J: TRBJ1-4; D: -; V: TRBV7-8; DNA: TGTGCCAGCACCAATTACGTAGGAGCAACTAATGAAAAACTGTTTTTT; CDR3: CASTNYVGATNEKLFF
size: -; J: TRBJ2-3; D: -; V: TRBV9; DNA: TGTGCCAGCAGCACCCTTCCGGGGGCACGGGATACGCAGTATTTT; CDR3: CASSTLPGARDTQYF
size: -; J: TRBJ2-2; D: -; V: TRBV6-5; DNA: TGTGCCAGCAGTTACTCGGGCAGACACACCCGGGAGCTGTTTTTT; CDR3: CASSYSGRHTRELFF
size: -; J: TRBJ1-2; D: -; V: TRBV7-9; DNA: TGTGCCAGCAGCTTCGGACAGAGCTATGGCTACACCTTC; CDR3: CASSFGQSYGYTF
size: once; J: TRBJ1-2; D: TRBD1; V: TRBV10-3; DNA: TGTGCCATCAGTGACCCGGGGGACAGGGGGGCTTATGGCTACACCTTC; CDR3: CAISDPGDRGAYGYTF
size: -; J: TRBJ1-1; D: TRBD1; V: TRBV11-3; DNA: TGTGCCAGCAGCAAAACAGGGGTGAACACTGAAGCTTTCTTT; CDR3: CASSKTGVNTEAFF
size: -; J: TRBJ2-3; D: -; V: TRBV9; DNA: TGTGCCAGCAGCATTTGGTCCGGGGACACAGATACGCAGTATTTT; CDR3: CASSIWSGDTDTQYF
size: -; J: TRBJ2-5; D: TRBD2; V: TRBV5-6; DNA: TGTGCCAGCAGCCCGGGAGGAGGGATGGAGACCCAGTACTTC; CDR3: CASSPGGGMETQYF